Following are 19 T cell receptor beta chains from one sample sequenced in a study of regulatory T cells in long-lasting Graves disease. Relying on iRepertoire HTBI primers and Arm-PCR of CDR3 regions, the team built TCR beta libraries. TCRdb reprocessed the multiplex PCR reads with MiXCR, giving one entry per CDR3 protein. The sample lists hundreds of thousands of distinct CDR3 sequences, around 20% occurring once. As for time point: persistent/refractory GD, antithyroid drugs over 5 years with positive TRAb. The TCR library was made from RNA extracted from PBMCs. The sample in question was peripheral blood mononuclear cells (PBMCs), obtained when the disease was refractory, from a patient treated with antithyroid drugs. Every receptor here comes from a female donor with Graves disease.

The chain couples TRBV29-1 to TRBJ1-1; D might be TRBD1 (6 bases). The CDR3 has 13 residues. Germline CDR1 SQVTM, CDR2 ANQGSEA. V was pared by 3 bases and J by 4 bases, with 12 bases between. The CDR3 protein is CSVEGGLGTEAFF. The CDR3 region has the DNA TGCAGCGTTGAGGGGGGGCTGGGCACTGAAGCTTTCTTT.

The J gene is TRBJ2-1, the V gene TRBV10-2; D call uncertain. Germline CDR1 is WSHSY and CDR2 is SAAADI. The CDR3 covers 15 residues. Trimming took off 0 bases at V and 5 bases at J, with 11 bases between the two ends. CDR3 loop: CASSESSSTNNEQFF. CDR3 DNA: TGCGCCAGCAGTGAGTCGTCTAGTACCAACAATGAGCAGTTCTTC.

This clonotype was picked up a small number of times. CDR3 in amino acids: CASSLGAPGTTYEQYF. CDR3 nucleotide sequence: TGTGCCAGCAGCTTAGGGGCCCCAGGGACTACCTACGAGCAGTACTTC. The rearrangement links TRBV7-2 to TRBJ2-7, with 7 bases that match TRBD2. The germline CDR1 and CDR2 sequences are SGHTA and FQGNSA. The CDR3 totals 16 residues. V was pared by 1 base and J by 2 bases, with 8 bases of the junction left unmatched. The variable domain in full, completed from reference TRBV7-2 and TRBJ2-7, reads GAGVSQSPSNKVTEKGKDVELRCDPISGHTALYWYRQSLGQGLEFLIYFQGNSAPDKSGLPSDRFSAERTGGSVSTLTIQRTQQEDSAVYLCASSLGAPGTTYEQYFGPGTRLTVT.

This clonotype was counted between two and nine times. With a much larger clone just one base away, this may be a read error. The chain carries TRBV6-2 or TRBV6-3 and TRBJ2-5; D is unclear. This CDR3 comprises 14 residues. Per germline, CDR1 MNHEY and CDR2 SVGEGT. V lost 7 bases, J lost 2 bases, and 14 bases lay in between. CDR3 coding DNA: TGTGCCAGCAATGAAGCGATAGTTCAAGAGACCCAGTACTTC. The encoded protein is CASNEAIVQETQYF.

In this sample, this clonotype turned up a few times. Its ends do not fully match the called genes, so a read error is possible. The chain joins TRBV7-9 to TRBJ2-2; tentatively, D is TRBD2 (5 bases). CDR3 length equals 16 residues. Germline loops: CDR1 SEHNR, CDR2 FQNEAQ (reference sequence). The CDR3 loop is CASSLAARANTGELFF. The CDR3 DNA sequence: TGTGCCAGCAGCCTAGCCGCGAGGGCGAACACCGGGGAGCTGTTTTTT. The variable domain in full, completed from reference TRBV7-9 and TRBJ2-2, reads DTGVSQNPRHKITKRGQNVTFRCDPISEHNRLYWYRQTLGQGPEFLTYFQNEAQLEKSRLLSDRFSAERPKGSFSTLEIQRTEQGDSAMYLCASSLAARANTGELFFGEGSRLTVL.

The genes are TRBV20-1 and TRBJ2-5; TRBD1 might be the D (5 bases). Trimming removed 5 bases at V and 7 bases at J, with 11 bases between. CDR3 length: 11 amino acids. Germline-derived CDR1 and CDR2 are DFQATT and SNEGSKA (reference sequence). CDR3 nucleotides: TGCAGTGCTGTAACCACAGGGACCCAGTACTTC. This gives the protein CSAVTTGTQYF.

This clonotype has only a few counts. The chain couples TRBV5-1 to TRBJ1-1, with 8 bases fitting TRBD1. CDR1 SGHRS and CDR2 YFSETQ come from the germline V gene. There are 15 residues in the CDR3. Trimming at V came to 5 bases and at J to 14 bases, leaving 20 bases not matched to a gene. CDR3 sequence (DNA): TGCGCCAGCAGGGACAGGGAGGCCCCCGCGGTAGCTGCCTTCTTT. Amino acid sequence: CASRDREAPAVAAFF.

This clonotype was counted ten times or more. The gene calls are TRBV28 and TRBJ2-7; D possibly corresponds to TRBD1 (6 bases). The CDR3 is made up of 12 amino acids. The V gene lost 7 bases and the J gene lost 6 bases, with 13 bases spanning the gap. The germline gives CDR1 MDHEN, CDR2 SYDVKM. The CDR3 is CASTPQGPEQYF. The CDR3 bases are TGTGCCAGCACTCCACAGGGTCCCGAGCAGTACTTC.

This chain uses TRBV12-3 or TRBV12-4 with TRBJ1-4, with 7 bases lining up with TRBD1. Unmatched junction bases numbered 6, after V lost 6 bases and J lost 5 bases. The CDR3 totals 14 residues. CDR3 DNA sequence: TGTGCCAGCAGGGGGGACAGTAGAAATGAAAAACTGTTTTTT. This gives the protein CASRGDSRNEKLFF.

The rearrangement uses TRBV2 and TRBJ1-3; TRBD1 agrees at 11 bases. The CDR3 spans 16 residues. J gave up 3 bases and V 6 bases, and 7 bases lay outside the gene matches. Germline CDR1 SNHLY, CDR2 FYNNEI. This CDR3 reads CASSPGQGASGNTIYF. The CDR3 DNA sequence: TGTGCCAGCAGCCCCGGACAGGGGGCGAGTGGAAACACCATATATTTT.

The CDR3 DNA sequence: TGTGCCAGCAGCACCCCCGGGACGACGGTGTTTTTT. Its protein product is CASSTPGTTVFF. The rearrangement links TRBV11-3 to TRBJ2-2; the D call may be TRBD1 or TRBD2 (5 bases each). There are 12 residues in the CDR3. CDR1 and CDR2 from the germline V gene are SGHNT and YENEEA. Trimming removed 5 bases from V and 15 bases from J, with 16 bases in between.

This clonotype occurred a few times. Here the CDR3 reads CASSPGGVDGYEQYF. The CDR3 DNA is TGTGCCAGCAGCCCGGGGGGGGTAGATGGCTACGAGCAGTACTTC. V is TRBV7-2 and J is TRBJ2-7; 8 bases align to TRBD2. The CDR3 covers 15 residues. V shed 5 bases and J 3 bases; nucleotides not matched to a gene: 9. From germline, CDR1 is SGHTA and CDR2 FQGNSA.

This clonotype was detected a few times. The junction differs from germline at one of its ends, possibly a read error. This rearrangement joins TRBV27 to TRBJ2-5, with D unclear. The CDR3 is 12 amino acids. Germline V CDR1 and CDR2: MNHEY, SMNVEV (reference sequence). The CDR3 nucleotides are TGTGCCAGCAGATCCCGAGGTCAGACCCGGTACTTC. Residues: CASRSRGQTRYF.

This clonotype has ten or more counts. The CDR3 DNA follows: TGTGCCAGCAGCCTAGGGACAGGGCCCGGTGGCTACACCTTC. Translating gives CASSLGTGPGGYTF. The rearrangement links TRBV12-3 or TRBV12-4 to TRBJ1-2; 9 bases are shared with TRBD1. This CDR3 spans 14 amino acids. J gave up 7 bases and V 6 bases, and 9 bases lay outside the gene matches.

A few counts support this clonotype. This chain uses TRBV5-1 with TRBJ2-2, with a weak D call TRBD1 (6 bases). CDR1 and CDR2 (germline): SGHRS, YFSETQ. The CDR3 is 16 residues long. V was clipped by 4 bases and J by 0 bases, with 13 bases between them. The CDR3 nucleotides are TGCGCCAGCAGCGTACAGGGAAATTCGAACACCGGGGAGCTGTTTTTT. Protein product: CASSVQGNSNTGELFF.

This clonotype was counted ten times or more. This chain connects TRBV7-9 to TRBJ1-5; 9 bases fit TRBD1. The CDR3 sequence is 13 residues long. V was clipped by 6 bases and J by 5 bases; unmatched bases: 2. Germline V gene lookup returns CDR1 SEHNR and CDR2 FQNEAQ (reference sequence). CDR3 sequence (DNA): TGTGCCAGCAGGGGACAGGGTGATCAGCCCCAGCATTTT. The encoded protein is CASRGQGDQPQHF. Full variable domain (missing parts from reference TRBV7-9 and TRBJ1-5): DTGVSQNPRHKITKRGQNVTFRCDPISEHNRLYWYRQTLGQGPEFLTYFQNEAQLEKSRLLSDRFSAERPKGSFSTLEIQRTEQGDSAMYLCASRGQGDQPQHFGDGTRLSIL.

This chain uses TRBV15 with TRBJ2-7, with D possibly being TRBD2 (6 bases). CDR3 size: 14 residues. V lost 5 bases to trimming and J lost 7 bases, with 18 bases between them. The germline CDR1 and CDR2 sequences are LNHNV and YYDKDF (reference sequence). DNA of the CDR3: TGTGCCACCAGCGGCGGGACCGGGGTGGAGGAGCAGTACTTC. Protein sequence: CATSGGTGVEEQYF.

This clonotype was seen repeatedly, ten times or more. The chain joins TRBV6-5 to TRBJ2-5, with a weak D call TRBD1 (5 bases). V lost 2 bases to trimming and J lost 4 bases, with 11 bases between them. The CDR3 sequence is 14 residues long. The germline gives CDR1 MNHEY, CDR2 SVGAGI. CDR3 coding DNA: TGTGCCAGCAGTTACAGGGGATCGGGAGAGACCCAGTACTTC. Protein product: CASSYRGSGETQYF.

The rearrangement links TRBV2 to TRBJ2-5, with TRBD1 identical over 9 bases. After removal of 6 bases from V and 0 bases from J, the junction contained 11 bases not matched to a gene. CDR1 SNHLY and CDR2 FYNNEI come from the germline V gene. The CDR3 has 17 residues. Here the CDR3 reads CASSRRSGTGYQETQYF. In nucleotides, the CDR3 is TGTGCCAGCAGCAGACGTTCCGGGACAGGGTACCAAGAGACCCAGTACTTC.